The T cell receptor (beta chain) under discussion was sequenced for a study of early T cells in non-severe SARS-CoV-2 infection. V lost 5 bases, J lost 2 bases, and 10 bases stayed unmatched. Germline lookup yields CDR1 MNHEY and CDR2 SVGAGI. The CDR3 covers 18 residues. Unique molecular identifiers were affixed to single, distinct cDNA molecules. A single record per CDR3 protein comes from TCRdb applying MiXCR to the 5' RACE reads. The sample lists 90,000 to 120,000 distinct CDR3 sequences, roughly an eighth occurring once. This clonotype was sampled from an adult who was a healthcare worker with PCR-confirmed SARS-CoV-2 infection or an uninfected control (not recorded which). The V and J genes are TRBV6-5 and TRBJ2-7, with 15 positions matching TRBD2. Material: whole blood. CDR3 sequence (DNA): TGTGCCAGCAGTCACGGGACTAGCGGGAGGAGGGGAACCTACGAGCAGTACTTC. Translating gives CASSHGTSGRRGTYEQYF.